This T cell receptor beta chain was identified in a study of CD8+ T cells in alopecia areata. Study context: Each of the treated patients was given oral tofacitinib, 5 to 10 mg twice daily, for moderate-to-severe alopecia areata. Study outcomes and limitations: Elevated clonality characterized lesional scalp relative to normal scalp, particularly in alopecia totalis/universalis.

TCR sequencing used cDNA made by reverse transcription of extracted RNA. Libraries were prepared by immunoSEQ multiplex PCR; TCRdb keeps only in-frame clonotypes and omits some of them. The table lists about 190,000 clones, approximately 59% of them singletons. The study team obtained lesional scalp punch biopsies and peripheral blood from alopecia areata patients. On this clone itself: Antigen specificity is unknown.

Per the germline V gene, CDR1 is SGHRS and CDR2 is YFSETQ. The CDR3 runs 15 residues. The V end lost 4 bases, the J end lost 2 bases, and 16 bases lay between the germline ends. This TCR was recovered from a human donor with alopecia areata. This sequence joins TRBV5-1 and TRBJ2-7; D uncertain. This specimen was CD4+ T cells sorted from blood, taken at week 0. CDR3 protein: CASSLSGTPPYEQYF. CDR3 coding DNA: TGCGCCAGCAGCCTCTCGGGCACACCGCCCTACGAGCAGTACTTC.